Listed here are 22 T cell receptor beta chains from one sample, sequenced in a study of CD8 T cells in Susac syndrome. With random hexamers, roughly 0.45 to 1 ug RNA was reverse transcribed. MiXCR was run by TCRdb on the immunoSEQ multiplex PCR reads, yielding one entry per CDR3 protein. Of more than 250,000 distinct CDR3 sequences in the sample, under 95% were seen once. Sequencing used CD4+ T cells from PBMCs. The receptor set was obtained from a human donor with multiple sclerosis.

This clonotype was counted a single time. The V gene is TRBV10-3, the J gene TRBJ1-2, with D perhaps TRBD1 (6 bases). Trimming stripped 3 bases from V and 4 bases from J, with 15 bases between. In germline, CDR1 is ENHRY, CDR2 SYGVKD. The CDR3 spans 15 residues. DNA for the CDR3: TGTGCCATCAGTGATCCAGGGGCTAGGACCTATGGCTACACCTTC. As protein: CAISDPGARTYGYTF.

The sample holds one count of this clonotype. The CDR3 sequence: CATAGQREKLFF. The CDR3 DNA is TGTGCCACCGCGGGACAGCGCGAAAAACTGTTTTTT. The chain combines TRBV19 with TRBJ1-4, with 7 bases that match TRBD1. In germline, CDR1 is LNHDA, CDR2 SQIVND (reference sequence). V lost 10 bases to trimming and J lost 8 bases; unmatched junction nucleotides: 7. The CDR3 runs 12 residues.

The chain has TRBV5-1 and TRBJ2-1; 15 bases align to TRBD2. This CDR3 has 16 residues. The germline CDR1 and CDR2 sequences are SGHRS and YFSETQ. V lost 4 bases to trimming and J lost 7 bases; unmatched junction nucleotides: 6. CDR3 bases: TGCGCCAGCAGCCATTCAGGGACTAGCGGGAGGAATGAGCAGTTCTTC. Translated: CASSHSGTSGRNEQFF.

V and J are TRBV10-3 and TRBJ2-1; maybe TRBD1 (6 bases). This CDR3 is 15 amino acids long. Germline values: CDR1 ENHRY, CDR2 SYGVKD. V was trimmed by 0 bases and J by 7 bases, leaving 13 bases between them. CDR3 residues: CAISESQGMVNEQFF. The CDR3 nucleotides read TGTGCCATCAGTGAGTCGCAGGGGATGGTAAATGAGCAGTTCTTC.

The chain uses TRBV5-4 and TRBJ1-1, with a possible D match to TRBD1 (5 bases). Trimming removed 0 bases at V and 1 base at J, with 16 bases between. Per germline, CDR1 SGHNT and CDR2 YYREEE (reference sequence). The CDR3 contains 17 residues. The CDR3 here is CASSLDPPGGTNTEAFF. CDR3 coding DNA: TGTGCCAGCAGCTTGGATCCACCAGGCGGGACGAACACTGAAGCTTTCTTT.

This sequence joins TRBV28 and TRBJ2-4; D gene uncertain. The CDR3 spans 16 residues. Germline lookup yields CDR1 MDHEN and CDR2 SYDVKM. V was trimmed by 6 bases and J by 1 base, leaving 16 bases between them. CDR3: CASSPLGSRAKNIQYF. In DNA, the CDR3 is TGTGCCAGCAGCCCCTTGGGTAGTCGGGCCAAAAACATTCAGTACTTC.

The chain carries TRBV5-1 and TRBJ2-5; D not resolved. V gave up 0 bases and J gave up 2 bases, with 14 bases separating them. Germline V gene lookup returns CDR1 SGHRS and CDR2 YFSETQ. The CDR3 loop spans 16 amino acids. CDR3 in DNA: TGCGCCAGCAGCTTGGACGCGATATCAGAACAAGAGACCCAGTACTTC. It translates to CASSLDAISEQETQYF.

The chain combines TRBV2 with TRBJ2-7; D is undetermined. The CDR3 runs to 12 residues. V lost 4 bases, J lost 9 bases, and 13 bases lay in between. CDR1 and CDR2 from the germline V gene are SNHLY and FYNNEI. In DNA form, the CDR3 reads TGTGCCAGCAGTGCTGACGCCTCTGGGCAGTACTTC. Its translation: CASSADASGQYF.

This clonotype was seen more than once but under ten times. The rearrangement joins TRBV12-3 or TRBV12-4 to TRBJ2-3; D is unclear. V was pared by 1 base and J by 4 bases, with 6 bases between. The CDR3 covers 13 residues. The CDR3 bases are TGTGCCAGCAGTTTAGGCGGCTCAGATACGCAGTATTTT. Translating it yields CASSLGGSDTQYF.

This chain connects TRBV18 to TRBJ2-3; 7 bases fit TRBD2. The germline CDR1 and CDR2 sequences are KGHSH and LQKENI. V dropped 6 bases and J dropped 0; count of bases not matched to a gene: 6. The CDR3 extends over 15 amino acids. CDR3 region: CASSQERGSTDTQYF. The CDR3, as DNA: TGTGCCAGCTCCCAAGAGCGGGGTAGCACAGATACGCAGTATTTT. Together with reference TRBV18 and TRBJ2-3, the CDR3 gives the full variable domain: NAGVMQNPRHLVRRRGQEARLRCSPMKGHSHVYWYRQLPEEGLKFMVYLQKENIIDESGMPKERFSAEFPKEGPSILRIQQVVRGDSAAYFCASSQERGSTDTQYFGPGTRLTVL.

The rearrangement links TRBV11-3 to TRBJ1-6, with D unclear. The germline V gene encodes CDR1 SGHNT and CDR2 YENEEA. CDR3 length: 15 amino acids. Trimming shortened V by 3 bases and J by 9 bases, and 15 bases separated the two germline ends. This chain's CDR3 is CASSFQAQSTSPLHF. The CDR3 nucleotides read TGTGCCAGCAGCTTTCAGGCACAGAGTACTTCACCCCTCCACTTT.

This clonotype was recorded once. CDR3 bases: TGTGCCAGCAGTTTTTTCCCCGGGACAGGGGGTATTGGCTACGAGCAGTACTTC. It yields the protein CASSFFPGTGGIGYEQYF. The chain recombines TRBV6-2 or TRBV6-3 with TRBJ2-7, with 11 bases lining up with TRBD1. The germline V gene has CDR1 MNHEY and CDR2 SVGEGT. The CDR3 length is 18 residues. The J segment lost 3 bases and the V segment lost 4 bases, leaving 14 bases of the junction unmatched.

The gene calls are TRBV18 and TRBJ2-3; D possibly corresponds to TRBD2 (5 bases). Germline CDR1 KGHSH, CDR2 LQKENI. The CDR3 totals 14 residues. Deletions cut 4 bases from V and 4 bases from J, with 12 bases between. For the CDR3, the DNA is TGTGCCAGCTCACTCGGACTCACCCCAGATACGCAGTATTTT. It codes for CASSLGLTPDTQYF.

Notes on this clonotype: The germline gene is not matched at one end of the junction; a read error may be the cause. The chain carries TRBV7-9 and TRBJ2-5, with 8 bases identical to TRBD2. The CDR3 totals 14 residues. CDR1 and CDR2 (germline): SEHNR, FQNEAQ (reference sequence). The CDR3 nucleotides are TGTGCCAGCAGCGCCTGGACTAGCCAAGGGACCCAGTACTTC. This gives the protein CASSAWTSQGTQYF.

V usage is TRBV7-3 and J usage is TRBJ1-5, with D possibly matching TRBD1 (6 bases). This CDR3 contains 17 residues. Germline V CDR1 and CDR2: SGHTA, FQGTGA. With 3 bases removed from V and 0 bases from J, the gap between germline ends came to 15 bases. The CDR3 DNA sequence: TGTGCCAGCAGCTTTACAACAGGGCCAGGTAGCAATCAGCCCCAGCATTTT. As protein: CASSFTTGPGSNQPQHF.

This clonotype was recorded only once. CDR3 DNA sequence: TGTGCCAGCAGCTTAGGCGGGGACTCCTACGAGCAGTACTTC. Translation gives CASSLGGDSYEQYF. The J gene is TRBJ2-7, the V gene TRBV7-9; TRBD2 might be the D (6 bases). The V end was cut by 1 base, the J end by 0 bases, with 7 bases between. CDR3 length equals 14 residues. Per germline, CDR1 SEHNR and CDR2 FQNEAQ (reference sequence).

This chain joins TRBV7-8 and TRBJ2-4; D is undetermined. The length of the CDR3 is 16 residues. Germline CDR1 is SGHVS and CDR2 is FQNEAQ. With 4 bases removed from V and 3 bases from J, the gap between germline ends came to 16 bases. The CDR3 sequence: CASSSESRSVKNIQYF. Here the CDR3 DNA reads TGTGCCAGCAGCTCGGAGAGTAGGAGTGTCAAAAACATTCAGTACTTC.

CDR3 sequence (DNA): TGTGCCAGCAGCTTAGCTGGAGTAGCGGGAGGAGATACGCAGTATTTT. Translation: CASSLAGVAGGDTQYF. The V and J genes are TRBV7-6 and TRBJ2-3; TRBD2 aligns across 10 bases. V was pared by 0 bases and J by 5 bases, with 5 bases of the junction left unmatched. The CDR3 runs to 16 residues. Per the germline V gene, CDR1 is SGHVS and CDR2 is FNYEAQ.

This chain connects TRBV19 to TRBJ2-7; 7 bases are shared with TRBD1. The CDR3 consists of 13 residues. Germline-derived CDR1 and CDR2 are LNHDA and SQIVND (reference sequence). Trimming removed 5 bases from V and 2 bases from J; junction bases left unmatched: 3. The CDR3 region has the DNA TGTGCCAGTAGTCGGGACAGAACCTACGAGCAGTACTTC. Translation gives CASSRDRTYEQYF.

The chain has TRBV24-1 and TRBJ2-6; D gene unclear. CDR3 length equals 14 residues. Germline lookup yields CDR1 KGHDR and CDR2 SFDVKD. V shed 3 bases and J shed 0 bases, with 2 bases lying between them. In DNA form, the CDR3 reads TGTGCCACCAGTGATCGCTCTGGGGCCAACGTCCTGACTTTC. Protein: CATSDRSGANVLTF.

The chain combines TRBV2 with TRBJ2-2; 10 positions match TRBD2. The CDR3 runs to 15 residues. The germline V gene encodes CDR1 SNHLY and CDR2 FYNNEI. J lost 7 bases, V lost 6 bases, and 8 bases had no gene match. The CDR3: CASRWASGSGGELFF. CDR3 nucleotides: TGTGCCAGCAGATGGGCTAGCGGGAGTGGCGGGGAGCTGTTTTTT.

The chain is built from TRBV2 and TRBJ1-2; 10 bases match TRBD1. V gave up 0 bases and J gave up 3 bases; unmatched junction bases: 7. Germline CDR1 is SNHLY and CDR2 is FYNNEI. This CDR3 region has 17 residues. This chain's CDR3 is CASSEARPGQGHYGYTF. CDR3 sequence (DNA): TGTGCCAGCAGTGAAGCTCGGCCGGGACAGGGGCACTATGGCTACACCTTC.